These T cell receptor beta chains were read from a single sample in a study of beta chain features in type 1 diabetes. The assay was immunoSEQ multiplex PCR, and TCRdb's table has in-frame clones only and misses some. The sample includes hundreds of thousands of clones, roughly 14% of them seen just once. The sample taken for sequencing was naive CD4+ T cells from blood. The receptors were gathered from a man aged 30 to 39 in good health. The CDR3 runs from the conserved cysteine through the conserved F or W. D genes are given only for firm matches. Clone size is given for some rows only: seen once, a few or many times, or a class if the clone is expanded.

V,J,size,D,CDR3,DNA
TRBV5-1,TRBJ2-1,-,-,CASSVTSLNEQFF,TGCGCCAGCAGCGTGACTAGTCTAAATGAGCAGTTCTTC
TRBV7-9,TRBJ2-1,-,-,CASSAAGLRQFF,TGTGCCAGCAGCGCAGCAGGGTTACGGCAGTTCTTC
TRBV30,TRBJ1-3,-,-,CAWSVPGRVSGNTIYF,TGTGCCTGGAGTGTGCCCGGCAGGGTCTCTGGAAACACCATATATTTT
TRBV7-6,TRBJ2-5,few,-,CASSLGEVPQETQYF,TGTGCCAGCAGCTTGGGGGAAGTGCCCCAAGAGACCCAGTACTTC
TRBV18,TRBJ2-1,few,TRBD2,CASSPTLRSGRANEQFF,TGTGCCAGCTCACCTACCCTCCGTAGCGGGAGAGCCAATGAGCAGTTCTTC
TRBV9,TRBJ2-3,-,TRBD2,CASSTGLAGVEDTQYF,TGTGCCAGCAGCACTGGACTAGCGGGGGTGGAAGATACGCAGTATTTT
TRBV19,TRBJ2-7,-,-,CASMDLTTYEQYF,TGTGCCAGTATGGATCTAACCACCTACGAGCAGTACTTC
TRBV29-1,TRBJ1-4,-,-,CSGPPRAKPISNEKLFF,TGCAGCGGCCCCCCGCGCGCAAAGCCCATTTCCAATGAAAAACTGTTTTTT
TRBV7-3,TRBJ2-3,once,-,CASSPWKGSSTDTQYF,TGTGCCAGCAGCCCCTGGAAGGGATCTAGCACAGATACGCAGTATTTT
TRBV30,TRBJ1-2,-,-,CAWRANLEANYGYTF,TGTGCCTGGAGGGCAAACTTAGAAGCTAACTATGGCTACACCTTC
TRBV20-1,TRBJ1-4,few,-,CSAPQGEKLFF,TGCAGTGCTCCTCAGGGAGAAAAACTGTTTTTT
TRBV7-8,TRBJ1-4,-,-,CASSLLGAPPNEKLFF,TGTGCCAGCAGCTTATTAGGGGCCCCGCCTAATGAAAAACTGTTTTTT
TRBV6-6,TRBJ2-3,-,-,CASSYFRVMDTQYF,TGTGCCAGCAGTTACTTCAGGGTTATGGATACGCAGTATTTT
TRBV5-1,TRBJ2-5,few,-,CASSLTGEETQYF,TGCGCCAGCAGCTTGACCGGGGAGGAGACCCAGTACTTC
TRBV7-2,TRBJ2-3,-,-,CASSLARPDTQYF,TGTGCCAGCAGCTTAGCGCGACCAGATACGCAGTATTTT
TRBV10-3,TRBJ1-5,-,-,CAISESGNQPQHF,TGTGCCATCAGTGAGTCCGGGAATCAGCCCCAGCATTTT
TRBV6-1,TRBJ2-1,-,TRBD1,CASRVTGNYNEQFF,TGTGCCAGCAGAGTGACAGGGAACTACAATGAGCAGTTCTTC
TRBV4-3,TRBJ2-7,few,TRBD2,CASSLRLAGYEQYF,TGCGCCAGCAGCTTGAGACTAGCCGGGTACGAGCAGTACTTC
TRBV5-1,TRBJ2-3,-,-,CASSQTDTQYF,TGCGCCAGCAGCCAGACAGATACGCAGTATTTT
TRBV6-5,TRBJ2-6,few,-,CASRTSGANVLTF,TGTGCCAGCAGAACATCTGGGGCCAACGTCCTGACTTTC
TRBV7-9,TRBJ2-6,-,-,CASSLASGANVLTF,TGTGCCAGCAGCTTAGCATCTGGGGCCAACGTCCTGACTTTC
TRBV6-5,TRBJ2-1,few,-,CASFKPSRWNEQFF,TGTGCCAGCTTTAAGCCTTCTCGGTGGAATGAGCAGTTCTTC
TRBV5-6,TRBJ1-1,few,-,CASSLGNQNTEAFF,TGTGCCAGCAGCTTGGGGAATCAGAACACTGAAGCTTTCTTT